One and the same sample provided the 17 T cell receptor beta chains below, sequenced in a study of cytomegalovirus exposure and HLA in healthy donors. Both 60 Vbeta primers and 13 Jbeta primers went into the PCR. The data were produced by immunoSEQ multiplex PCR, yet TCRdb's version contains in-frame clones alone and is incomplete. The sample has under 170,000 clones, 75% to 85% seen once. The sequenced sample was PBMCs. The receptors were gathered from a man aged 50-60 years in good health and CMV-seropositive.

This chain connects TRBV5-1 to TRBJ2-7; TRBD2 matches 12 bases. CDR1 SGHRS and CDR2 YFSETQ come from the germline V gene. CDR3 length equals 15 residues. The V gene end was trimmed by 0 bases and the J gene end by 7 bases; junction bases not matched to a gene: 5. CDR3 residues: CASSLELAGGGEQYF. The CDR3 DNA reads TGCGCCAGCAGCTTGGAACTAGCGGGGGGCGGAGAGCAGTACTTC.

The chain carries TRBV5-1 and TRBJ1-2; tentative D call: TRBD1 (6 bases). From germline, CDR1 is SGHRS and CDR2 YFSETQ. The CDR3 consists of 14 residues. The ends were cut back, 0 bases at V and 4 bases at J, with 10 bases in the middle. The CDR3 sequence: CASSLEDSRYGYTF. For the CDR3, the DNA is TGCGCCAGCAGCTTGGAGGACAGCCGCTATGGCTACACCTTC.

The J gene is TRBJ2-2, the V gene TRBV4-1, with D maybe TRBD2 (6 bases). Germline loops: CDR1 MGHRA, CDR2 YSYEKL. V was pared by 4 bases and J by 4 bases, with 10 bases between. This CDR3 is 14 amino acids long. Written as DNA, the CDR3 is TGCGCCAGCAGCCGAGTCGGGGGCACCGGGGAGCTGTTTTTT. Translating it yields CASSRVGGTGELFF.

V usage is TRBV7-2 and J usage is TRBJ2-7; D is perhaps TRBD2 (5 bases). The CDR3 length is 13 residues. Germline CDR1 and CDR2: SGHTA and FQGNSA. V was shortened by 4 bases and J by 5 bases, with 12 bases between the two germline ends. The CDR3 sequence: CASSSRDRDEQYF. The DNA for the CDR3 is TGTGCCAGCAGCTCCCGGGATCGCGACGAGCAGTACTTC.

The chain carries TRBV5-1 and TRBJ2-6; TRBD1 agrees at 8 bases. The germline V gene has CDR1 SGHRS and CDR2 YFSETQ. This CDR3 contains 13 residues. After removal of 4 bases from V and 12 bases from J, the junction contained 6 bases not matched to a gene. The CDR3 is CASSRDRGPVLTF. CDR3 bases: TGCGCCAGCAGCCGTGACAGGGGTCCCGTCCTGACTTTC.

V and J are TRBV4-1 and TRBJ2-5; TRBD1 is a possible D gene (5 bases). With the DNA end fitting TRBJ2-7 better, the J assignment may be wrong. Per the germline V gene, CDR1 is MGHRA and CDR2 is YSYEKL. The CDR3 is 14 residues long. Here the CDR3 DNA reads TGCGCCAGCAGCCAAGCTAGGGGAACCTACGAGCAGTACTTC. This translates into CASSQARGTYEQYF.

The rearrangement links TRBV5-1 to TRBJ1-1; no definite D call. The ends were cut back, 3 bases at V and 2 bases at J, with 11 bases in the middle. This CDR3 has 14 residues. CDR1 is SGHRS and CDR2 is YFSETQ in the germline V gene. DNA for the CDR3: TGCGCCAGCAGCTCCACAGCTAGCAACACTGAAGCTTTCTTT. Encoded protein: CASSSTASNTEAFF.

V and J are TRBV28 and TRBJ2-5, with TRBD2 matching 13 bases. There are 19 residues in the CDR3. Losses at the gene ends were 5 bases for V and 6 bases for J; bases not matched to a gene: 18. Per germline, CDR1 MDHEN and CDR2 SYDVKM. CDR3 in DNA: TGTGCCAGCAGTCATCTCTTAACGCGGACTAGCGGGAGACGGAAGACCCAGTACTTC. This gives the protein CASSHLLTRTSGRRKTQYF.

CDR3 sequence reads: CASSPPGGQGYEQYF. DNA of the CDR3: TGTGCCAGCAGCCCTCCCGGCGGACAGGGATACGAGCAGTACTTC. The V and J genes are TRBV5-4 and TRBJ2-7; 8 bases line up with TRBD1. V was pared by 4 bases and J by 4 bases, with 10 bases of the junction left unmatched. The CDR3 runs to 15 residues. Germline V lookup: CDR1 SGHNT, CDR2 YYREEE (reference sequence).

Points on this clone: Germline is not matched at one junction end, which may reflect a read error. The chain employs TRBV7-7 and TRBJ2-3; 7 bases map to TRBD2. This CDR3 has 16 amino acids. CDR1 and CDR2 from the germline V gene are SSHAT and FNYEAQ (reference sequence). Here the CDR3 reads CASSLTLAASTDTQYF. CDR3 nucleotides: TGTGCTAGCAGCTTAACGCTAGCGGCCAGCACAGATACGCAGTATTTT.

The V gene is TRBV7-6, the J gene TRBJ2-1, with TRBD1 matching over 9 bases. CDR1 is SGHVS, CDR2 FNYEAQ, per germline. With 3 bases clipped from V and 0 bases from J, the junction kept 0 bases outside the gene matches. The CDR3 contains 15 residues. The CDR3: CASSLTGGSYNEQFF. CDR3 DNA: TGTGCCAGCAGCTTGACAGGGGGCTCCTACAATGAGCAGTTCTTC.

The chain couples TRBV5-1 to TRBJ2-1; the D is unclear. V lost 3 bases and J lost 10, with 11 bases in between. The CDR3 runs to 12 residues. Germline V gene sequence: CDR1 SGHRS, CDR2 YFSETQ. The CDR3 is CASSSYSNEQFF. The CDR3 DNA sequence: TGCGCCAGCAGCTCGTATAGTAACGAGCAGTTCTTC.

This clone was recorded once. The rearrangement uses TRBV11-2 and TRBJ2-7; 9 nucleotides match TRBD1. CDR3 length: 14 amino acids. The junction had 5 bases not matched to a gene; V was cut back by 5 bases and J by 3 bases. CDR1 is SGHAT and CDR2 is FQNNGV in the germline V gene. CDR3 coding DNA: TGTGCCAGCAGCACCGGGACAGGGCACTACGAGCAGTACTTC. Translating it yields CASSTGTGHYEQYF. The complete variable domain, with remaining parts taken from reference TRBV11-2 and TRBJ2-7, reads EAGVAQSPRYKIIEKRQSVAFWCNPISGHATLYWYQQILGQGPKLLIQFQNNGVVDDSQLPKDRFSAERLKGVDSTLKIQPAKLEDSAVYLCASSTGTGHYEQYFGPGTRLTVT.

V usage is TRBV15 and J usage is TRBJ2-2; 9 bases fit TRBD2. The CDR3 loop spans 19 amino acids. Trimming cost V 4 bases and J 4 bases; bases outside gene matches: 16. The germline V gene has CDR1 LNHNV and CDR2 YYDKDF (reference sequence). The CDR3 spells CATSTIGLATSQRTGELFF. In DNA form, the CDR3 reads TGTGCCACCAGCACCATAGGACTAGCGACATCGCAGCGCACCGGGGAGCTGTTTTTT.

The chain is built from TRBV27 and TRBJ2-7; a possible D gene is TRBD1 (6 bases). Germline loops: CDR1 MNHEY, CDR2 SMNVEV (reference sequence). The CDR3 extends over 13 amino acids. V was clipped by 5 bases and J by 4 bases, with 12 bases between them. The DNA for the CDR3 is TGTGCCAGCAGTCCCCGGACAGAGTACGAGCAGTACTTC. This sequence encodes CASSPRTEYEQYF.

This clone appeared a single time. The V and J genes are TRBV11-2 and TRBJ1-1; TRBD1 matches at 7 bases. Germline V gives CDR1 SGHAT, CDR2 FQNNGV. The CDR3 spans 14 residues. V shed 3 bases, J shed 4 bases, and the junction held 5 bases outside the gene matches. CDR3 nucleotides: TGTGCCAGCAGCTTGGCGGCAGGGGGCACTGAAGCTTTCTTT. Residues: CASSLAAGGTEAFF.

Concerning this clone itself: One end of the junction does not line up with germline, which may come from a read error. CDR3 DNA: TGTTCCAGCAGCTTAGCGGAGGGCTTCTACGAGCAGTACTTC. It translates to CSSSLAEGFYEQYF. This chain uses TRBV7-9 with TRBJ2-7; D perhaps matches TRBD2 (6 bases). Germline V gene sequence: CDR1 SEHNR, CDR2 FQNEAQ (reference sequence). This CDR3 has 14 residues.